This is a list of T cell receptor beta chains from one sample in a study of T-cell memory formation after mild COVID-19. TCRdb reprocessed the 5' RACE reads with MiXCR, giving one entry per CDR3 protein. The data hold around 450,000 distinct CDR3 sequences, with 15% to 25% observed a single time. The sample was PBMCs or a T cell subset sorted from them (not recorded which). The source of these receptors is an adult woman who had mild COVID-19 (a few samples of this study predate the infection). Cell type and time point are not known. CDR3s include the opening cysteine and the closing phenylalanine or tryptophan. D genes are given only for firm matches. Rows give clone size only sometimes, using once, few, many, or a class for an expanded clone.

j_call clone_size v_call d_call cdr3_aa cdr3_nt
TRBJ2-5 - TRBV6-6 - CASAWTSRQETQYF TGTGCCAGCGCCTGGACAAGTCGCCAAGAGACCCAGTACTTC
TRBJ2-3 - TRBV3-1 - CASSPDDGTDTQYF TGTGCCAGCAGCCCCGACGATGGCACAGATACGCAGTATTTT
TRBJ1-1 - TRBV7-2 TRBD1 CASSLVPGGMNTEAFF TGTGCCAGCAGCTTAGTTCCAGGGGGCATGAACACTGAAGCTTTCTTT
TRBJ1-4 - TRBV24-1 - CATSDPGPSEKLFF TGTGCCACCAGTGACCCCGGACCGAGTGAAAAACTGTTTTTT
TRBJ1-4 few TRBV12-3/TRBV12-4 - CASSFGPREKLFF TGTGCCAGCAGTTTTGGCCCAAGGGAAAAACTGTTTTTT
TRBJ2-3 - TRBV15 TRBD2 CATSGSEREITDTQYF TGTGCCACCAGCGGTAGCGAGCGGGAGATCACAGATACGCAGTATTTT
TRBJ2-2 - TRBV5-1 TRBD2 CASREGTSGKTGELFF TGCGCCAGCAGAGAGGGGACTAGCGGGAAGACCGGGGAGCTGTTTTTT
TRBJ1-2 - TRBV19 - CASSIAVRGRDYGYTF TGTGCCAGTAGTATAGCGGTCCGGGGCCGGGACTATGGCTACACCTTC
TRBJ2-5 few TRBV20-1 TRBD2 CSARGTSGGETQYF TGCAGTGCTAGAGGGACTAGCGGGGGAGAGACCCAGTACTTC
TRBJ1-5 few TRBV7-9 TRBD1 CASSTGQGYQPQHF TGTGCCAGCAGTACGGGACAGGGGTATCAGCCCCAGCATTTT
TRBJ2-5 few TRBV9 TRBD1 CASSVVGTGQETQYF TGTGCCAGCAGCGTAGTGGGGACAGGGCAAGAGACCCAGTACTTC
TRBJ2-7 many TRBV7-8 - CASSSSRVEHEQYF TGTGCCAGCAGCTCGAGTCGTGTGGAACACGAGCAGTACTTC
TRBJ2-7 few TRBV7-9 - CASTLTGQGHEQYF TGTGCCAGCACCCTGACAGGCCAAGGACACGAGCAGTACTTC
TRBJ2-1 - TRBV9 - CASSVESVSYNEQFF TGTGCCAGCAGCGTAGAGTCCGTTTCCTACAATGAGCAGTTCTTC
TRBJ2-5 - TRBV2 TRBD1 CASRHRGGETQYF TGTGCCAGCAGACACAGGGGCGGAGAGACCCAGTACTTC
TRBJ1-5 - TRBV4-3 - CASSQDVSARNQPQHF TGCGCCAGCAGCCAAGATGTCTCGGCTCGCAATCAGCCCCAGCATTTT
TRBJ1-1 - TRBV7-6 TRBD1 CASRPDRGDTEAFF TGTGCCAGCAGACCAGACAGGGGAGACACTGAAGCTTTCTTT
TRBJ2-3 - TRBV5-1 - CASSQGPSGSSTDTQYF TGCGCCAGCAGCCAGGGGCCTAGCGGTTCTAGCACAGATACGCAGTATTTT
TRBJ2-7 few TRBV7-8 - CASSFQRSSYEQYF TGTGCCAGCAGCTTTCAGAGGAGCTCCTACGAGCAGTACTTC
TRBJ2-3 - TRBV20-1 TRBD2 CSARVGLAGVLDTQYF TGCAGTGCTAGAGTAGGGCTAGCGGGAGTATTAGATACGCAGTATTTT
TRBJ2-7 - TRBV5-1 - CASSLDRTFSYEQYF TGCGCCAGCAGCTTGGACAGGACGTTCTCCTACGAGCAGTACTTC
TRBJ1-4 - TRBV5-6 - CASSLGENLATNEKLFF TGTGCCAGCAGTTTGGGAGAGAACCTTGCAACTAATGAAAAACTGTTTTTT
TRBJ1-1 few TRBV6-6 - CASSYSGGQKIEAFF TGTGCCAGCAGCTATTCGGGGGGCCAGAAAATTGAAGCTTTCTTT
TRBJ1-1 few TRBV9 TRBD1 CASSGTGRTEAFF TGTGCCAGCAGCGGGACAGGGAGAACTGAAGCTTTCTTT
TRBJ2-7 - TRBV12-3/TRBV12-4 - CASSKASVPYEQYF TGTGCCAGCAGTAAGGCCTCCGTACCTTACGAGCAGTACTTC
TRBJ1-2 - TRBV6-2/TRBV6-3 - CASSSLGIPVDYGYTF TGTGCCAGCAGTTCTCTGGGAATCCCTGTAGACTATGGCTACACCTTC
TRBJ2-7 few TRBV5-1 TRBD1 CASSSTGGGFYEQYF TGCGCCAGCAGCTCGACAGGGGGCGGTTTCTACGAGCAGTACTTC
TRBJ2-7 - TRBV6-2/TRBV6-3 TRBD1 CASSLNRGSEQYF TGTGCCAGCAGTTTGAACAGGGGGAGCGAGCAGTACTTC
TRBJ1-5 - TRBV4-2 - CASSQDYERQPQHF TGTGCCAGCAGCCAAGATTATGAAAGGCAGCCCCAGCATTTT
TRBJ2-5 - TRBV5-6 TRBD2 CASSPVGGSGTQYF TGTGCCAGCAGCCCCGTCGGGGGGTCGGGGACCCAGTACTTC
TRBJ1-5 many TRBV14 - CASSQLRGPQHF TGTGCCAGCAGCCAACTCCGGGGGCCCCAGCATTTT
TRBJ2-5 few TRBV7-9 TRBD1 CASSLTGIQETQYF TGTGCCAGCAGCTTGACAGGGATCCAAGAGACCCAGTACTTC
TRBJ1-2 few TRBV6-5 TRBD1 CASSYVQGARGYTF TGTGCCAGCAGTTACGTACAGGGGGCTCGAGGCTACACCTTC
TRBJ2-3 - TRBV5-4 - CASSSRQGAADTQYF TGTGCCAGCAGCTCGCGTCAGGGTGCGGCAGATACGCAGTATTTT
TRBJ2-2 - TRBV7-9 TRBD1 CASSNRQGLATGELFF TGTGCCAGCAGCAATCGACAGGGATTAGCCACCGGGGAGCTGTTTTTT
TRBJ2-3 - TRBV24-1 TRBD2 CATSLGGGNTDTQYF TGTGCCACCAGTTTAGGCGGGGGGAACACAGATACGCAGTATTTT
TRBJ2-1 many TRBV20-1 TRBD2 CSARDPPGTRKAKGRSYNEQFF TGCAGTGCTAGAGATCCACCCGGGACTAGGAAAGCGAAGGGAAGGTCCTACAATGAGCAGTTCTTC
TRBJ1-4 - TRBV5-1 - CASSLEGRNEKLFF TGCGCCAGCAGCTTGGAGGGGCGTAATGAAAAACTGTTTTTT
TRBJ2-7 - TRBV10-3 - CASTTSGGWEQYF TGTGCCTCAACCACCAGCGGCGGGTGGGAGCAGTACTTC
TRBJ1-2 - TRBV6-6 - CASSYLLTGGGYGYTF TGTGCCAGCAGTTACCTTTTGACAGGCGGGGGCTATGGCTACACCTTC
TRBJ1-2 few TRBV19 TRBD1 CASSQHRDRGLHGYTF TGTGCCAGTAGCCAGCACCGGGACAGGGGGCTGCATGGCTACACCTTC
TRBJ2-5 - TRBV7-7 TRBD1 CASSLDPVTGGETQYF TGTGCTAGCAGCTTAGACCCAGTAACAGGGGGAGAGACCCAGTACTTC
TRBJ2-1 few TRBV9 - CASSVVPGGQYNEQFF TGTGCCAGCAGCGTAGTACCCGGGGGCCAATACAATGAGCAGTTCTTC
TRBJ2-3 - TRBV4-1 - CASSQVVPRVDTQYF TGCGCCAGCAGCCAAGTCGTCCCCCGTGTAGATACGCAGTATTTT
TRBJ1-5 - TRBV30 - CAWSISGNTNQPQHF TGTGCCTGGAGTATTTCGGGGAACACGAATCAGCCCCAGCATTTT
TRBJ1-2 few TRBV29-1 - CSVEGRLSGGYTF TGCAGCGTTGAGGGCAGGCTCTCGGGCGGCTACACCTTC